Below, one TCR beta chain is given with its context. This may arise from a read error, as a much more abundant clone is one base away. These data originate in a study of breast tumors, draining lymph nodes, adjacent tissues. TCRdb processed the multiplex PCR reads anew with MiXCR; each CDR3 protein has one entry. The sample carries 200,000 to 250,000 distinct CDR3 sequences, roughly 32% recorded once. The lymph nodes were axillary draining lymph nodes from breast cancer patients. Material: axillary lymph node tissue. This TCR derives from a female donor with breast cancer. Some clones in this sample may be carry-over from other donors' samples.

The CDR3 DNA sequence: TGTGCCAGCAGCGAAGATGGGGCGCGGTCTAGCGGGAGCCACAATGAGCAGTTCTTC. This gives the protein CASSEDGARSSGSHNEQFF. V usage is TRBV7-3 and J usage is TRBJ2-1; 10 bases match TRBD2. This CDR3 region has 19 residues. Germline lookup yields CDR1 SGHTA and CDR2 FQGTGA. The V segment lost 5 bases and the J segment 5 bases; nucleotides outside the gene matches: 18. The variable domain in full, with the rest retrieved from reference TRBV7-3 and TRBJ2-1, is GAGVSQTPSNKVTEKGKYVELRCDPISGHTALYWYRQSLGQGPEFLIYFQGTGAADDSGLPNDRFFAVRPEGSVSTLKIQRTERGDSAVYLCASSEDGARSSGSHNEQFFGPGTRLTVL.